This section outlines one T cell receptor beta chain sequence together with its context. Its target is not known. Extracted RNA was reverse transcribed into cDNA, the sequencing template. Assay: immunoSEQ multiplex PCR; the TCRdb copy retains only in-frame clones and omits some. The data hold more than 200,000 clones, with roughly two thirds observed a single time. Trimming took 5 bases from V and 0 from J, leaving 13 bases between them. Germline V gene sequence: CDR1 SQVTM, CDR2 ANQGSEA. There are 14 residues in the CDR3. The sample belongs to a study of CD8+ T cells in alopecia areata. The overall study: Tofacitinib ran for 6 to 18 months before 6 months off drug. General study findings and limits: Affected lesional scalp, above all in alopecia totalis/universalis, was more clonal than normal scalp.

In alopecia areata patients, both lesional scalp punch biopsies and peripheral blood were collected. It was from PBMCs that CD4+ and CD8+ T cells were sorted. V is TRBV29-1 and J is TRBJ1-1; possible D gene TRBD1, 6 bases. The receptor was derived from a human donor with alopecia areata. The specimen comprised CD4+ T cells sorted from blood, sampled at week 0. CDR3 loop: CSVCDRPMNTEAFF. The CDR3 DNA reads TGCAGCGTTTGCGACAGGCCTATGAACACTGAAGCTTTCTTT.